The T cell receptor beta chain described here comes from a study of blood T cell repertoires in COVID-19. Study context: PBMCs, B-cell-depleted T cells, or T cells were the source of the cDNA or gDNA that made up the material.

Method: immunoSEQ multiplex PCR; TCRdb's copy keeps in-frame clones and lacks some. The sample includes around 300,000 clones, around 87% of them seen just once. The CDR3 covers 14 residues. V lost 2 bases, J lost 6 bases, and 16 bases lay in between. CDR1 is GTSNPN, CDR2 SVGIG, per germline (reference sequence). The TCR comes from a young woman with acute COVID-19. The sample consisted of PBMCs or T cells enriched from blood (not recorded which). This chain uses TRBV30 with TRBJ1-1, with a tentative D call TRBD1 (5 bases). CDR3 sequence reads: CAWSPLGGEAEAFF. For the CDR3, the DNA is TGTGCCTGGAGTCCCCTGGGGGGGGAGGCTGAAGCTTTCTTT.